These T cell receptor beta chains were read from a single sample in a study of cytomegalovirus exposure and HLA in healthy donors. The table came from immunoSEQ multiplex PCR; TCRdb's copy has only in-frame clones and leaves some out. This sample has fewer than 400,000 clones, with roughly 90% found just once. The sample taken for sequencing was PBMCs. The source is a man aged 30-40 years in good health and CMV-seronegative. The CDR3 runs from the conserved cysteine through the conserved F or W. A D gene is named only where the DNA matches it firmly. Expanded clones get a size class; other rows say once, few or many, or leave the size out.

>.|TRBV7-9|.|TRBJ2-7|14
CASSKDSSSGEQYF
TGTGCCAGCAGCAAAGACTCCTCGTCTGGCGAGCAGTACTTC
>TRBD2|TRBV11-2|.|TRBJ2-7|16
CASSLARTSSDYEQYF
TGTGCCAGCAGCTTAGCCCGGACTAGCTCAGACTACGAGCAGTACTTC
>TRBD2|TRBV27|.|TRBJ2-7|14
CASSFSGLADEQYF
TGTGCCAGCAGTTTTTCGGGACTAGCGGACGAGCAGTACTTC
>TRBD1|TRBV13|.|TRBJ1-1|14
CASSQGGLNTEAFF
TGTGCCAGCAGCCAGGGGGGATTGAACACTGAAGCTTTCTTT
>.|TRBV4-1|.|TRBJ1-4|14
CASSGRATNEKLFF
TGCGCCAGCAGCGGTCGAGCAACTAATGAAAAACTGTTTTTT
>.|TRBV27|.|TRBJ1-4|15
CASSLDYGSNEKLFF
TGTGCCAGCAGTTTAGATTACGGGAGTAATGAAAAACTGTTTTTT
>TRBD1|TRBV18|.|TRBJ1-5|15
CASSAGTGSDQPQHF
TGTGCCAGCTCAGCCGGGACAGGGTCCGATCAGCCCCAGCATTTT
>.|TRBV11-2|.|TRBJ1-2|15
CASSLGIGGGNGYTF
TGTGCCAGCAGCTTAGGAATCGGCGGAGGTAATGGCTACACCTTC
>TRBD1|TRBV10-1|.|TRBJ2-5|15
CASSRDRGLGETQYF
TGCGCCAGCTCCCGGGACAGGGGGCTCGGAGAGACCCAGTACTTC
>TRBD1|TRBV5-4|few|TRBJ1-2|14
CASSVDRGRSGYTF
TGTGCCAGCAGCGTAGACAGGGGGCGAAGTGGCTACACCTTC
>TRBD1|TRBV7-9|.|TRBJ2-7|13
CASRTGTEYEQYF
TGTGCCAGCAGAACCGGGACAGAGTACGAGCAGTACTTC
>.|TRBV5-1|.|TRBJ2-5|15
CASSSGTGQQETQYF
TGCGCCAGCAGCTCCGGGACTGGACAACAAGAGACCCAGTACTTC
>.|TRBV2|.|TRBJ1-3|14
CASKEAGVLNTIYF
TGTGCCAGCAAGGAGGCAGGGGTTTTAAACACCATATATTTT
>.|TRBV27|.|TRBJ2-7|13
CASSSGGPYEQYF
TGTGCCAGCAGTTCGGGGGGCCCCTACGAGCAGTACTTC
>.|TRBV15|.|TRBJ1-2|17
CATSRDELSLGRGGYTF
TGTGCCACCAGCAGAGATGAGTTGAGCCTCGGGAGAGGTGGCTACACCTTC
>TRBD2|TRBV19|once|TRBJ2-1|14
CASSWRGAYNEQFF
TGTGCCAGTAGTTGGCGGGGGGCCTACAATGAGCAGTTCTTC
>TRBD1|TRBV9|.|TRBJ1-2|15
CASSREQGVQYGYTF
TGTGCCAGCAGCAGAGAACAGGGGGTCCAGTATGGCTACACCTTC
>TRBD1|TRBV27|once|TRBJ2-1|17
CASSPHRQGSSYNEQFF
TGTGCCAGCAGTCCCCACCGACAGGGGAGCTCCTACAATGAGCAGTTCTTC
>TRBD1|TRBV6-6|.|TRBJ1-5|16
CASATGTGYSNQPQHF
TGTGCCAGCGCCACCGGGACAGGGTATAGCAATCAGCCCCAGCATTTT
>TRBD2|TRBV7-6|.|TRBJ2-1|17
CASSQRAGGSSYNEQFF
TGTGCCAGCAGCCAGAGGGCGGGGGGGAGCTCCTACAATGAGCAGTTCTTC
>.|TRBV11-2|.|TRBJ1-1|12
CASSLRGTEAFF
TGTGCCAGCAGCCTCAGGGGCACTGAAGCTTTCTTT
>TRBD1|TRBV28|.|TRBJ1-5|14
CASSWTGANQPQHF
TGTGCCAGCAGTTGGACAGGGGCGAATCAGCCCCAGCATTTT
>.|TRBV7-9|.|TRBJ1-6|16
CASSLVGHDYNSPLHF
TGTGCCAGCAGCTTAGTCGGACACGACTATAATTCACCCCTCCACTTT
>TRBD1|TRBV11-2|.|TRBJ1-2|13
CASSLDGAGGVTF
TGTGCCAGCAGCTTAGATGGGGCAGGGGGCGTCACCTTC
>.|TRBV7-9|.|TRBJ2-1|14
CASSPERDGNEQFF
TGTGCCAGCAGCCCCGAACGGGATGGCAATGAGCAGTTCTTC
>.|TRBV19|.|TRBJ1-5|16
CASSHGGQYSNQPQHF
TGTGCCAGTAGTCACGGAGGACAGTATAGCAATCAGCCCCAGCATTTT
>.|TRBV5-1|few|TRBJ1-2|14
CASVDPGSVGGYTF
TGCGCCAGCGTAGATCCGGGGAGTGTGGGTGGCTACACCTTC
>TRBD1|TRBV11-3|.|TRBJ2-7|15
CASSVRTGGVREQYF
TGTGCCAGCAGCGTTAGGACAGGGGGCGTGAGGGAGCAGTACTTC
>.|TRBV5-6|.|TRBJ2-7|14
CASSLGGEPYEQYF
TGTGCCAGCAGCTTGGGCGGGGAGCCCTACGAGCAGTACTTC
>.|TRBV5-1|once|TRBJ1-2|14
CASSLREVYYGYTF
TGCGCCAGCAGCTTGAGGGAGGTTTATTATGGCTACACCTTC
>TRBD2|TRBV5-1|.|TRBJ2-5|19
CASSFLPSIGTSGQETQYF
TGCGCCAGCAGCTTCCTCCCATCGATAGGGACTAGCGGGCAAGAGACCCAGTACTTC
>TRBD1|TRBV9|.|TRBJ2-7|15
CASSAAGTGNYEQYF
TGTGCCAGCAGCGCCGCCGGGACAGGAAACTACGAGCAGTACTTC
>.|TRBV27|.|TRBJ2-7|17
CASSSGVGGAGSYEQYF
TGTGCCAGCAGCTCTGGTGTAGGGGGGGCGGGCTCCTACGAGCAGTACTTC
>.|TRBV5-4|.|TRBJ2-5|14
CASSSASVQETQYF
TGTGCCAGCAGCTCCGCTAGCGTCCAAGAGACCCAGTACTTC
>.|TRBV6-6|.|TRBJ2-7|15
CASSPFKQGTYEQYF
TGTGCCAGCAGTCCTTTTAAACAGGGTACCTACGAGCAGTACTTC
>TRBD1|TRBV30|.|TRBJ1-5|14
CAWSKGATDQPQHF
TGTGCCTGGAGTAAGGGGGCAACGGATCAGCCCCAGCATTTT
>.|TRBV18|.|TRBJ1-1|14
CASSEYGSNTEAFF
TGTGCCAGCTCAGAATACGGGTCTAACACTGAAGCTTTCTTT
>TRBD1|TRBV5-1|.|TRBJ2-7|14
CASSTPGQTYEQYF
TGCGCCAGCAGCACCCCGGGACAGACTTACGAGCAGTACTTC
>.|TRBV5-1|few|TRBJ1-2|14
CASSLVSGNYGYTF
TGCGCCAGCAGCTTGGTGTCCGGGAACTATGGCTACACCTTC
>.|TRBV6-5|.|TRBJ1-2|14
CASRGLLGPQGYTF
TGTGCCAGCCGTGGACTACTCGGGCCCCAGGGCTACACCTTC
>.|TRBV19|.|TRBJ1-6|18
CASSPGGSGVKYNSPLHF
TGTGCCAGTAGTCCGGGGGGGTCGGGGGTGAAATATAATTCACCCCTCCACTTT
>.|TRBV9|once|TRBJ1-3|12
CASGGGRNTIYF
TGTGCCAGCGGAGGAGGCCGAAACACCATATATTTT
>.|TRBV25-1|.|TRBJ2-7|12
CASSGGGWEQYF
TGTGCCAGCAGTGGGGGGGGCTGGGAGCAGTACTTC
>.|TRBV6-5|.|TRBJ1-3|14
CASSPRSPGNTIYF
TGTGCCAGCAGTCCCAGATCTCCAGGAAACACCATATATTTT
>.|TRBV6-5|.|TRBJ1-2|14
CASSYSQVNYGYTF
TGTGCCAGCAGTTACTCCCAGGTCAACTATGGCTACACCTTC
>.|TRBV25-1|once|TRBJ2-7|13
CASSEWGAYEQYF
TGTGCCAGCAGTGAATGGGGAGCCTACGAGCAGTACTTC
>TRBD1|TRBV9|.|TRBJ1-1|15
CASSPRQGQNTEAFF
TGTGCCAGCAGCCCCAGACAGGGCCAGAACACTGAAGCTTTCTTT
>TRBD1|TRBV19|few|TRBJ1-6|13
CASSGYRGSPLHF
TGTGCCAGTAGTGGCTACAGGGGTTCACCCCTCCACTTT
>TRBD2|TRBV2|.|TRBJ2-3|18
CASSEQGGGVLFTDTQYF
TGTGCCAGCAGTGAACAGGGCGGGGGGGTTCTTTTCACAGATACGCAGTATTTT
>.|TRBV19|.|TRBJ1-5|14
CASSIGREGQPQHF
TGTGCCAGTAGTATCGGTAGGGAGGGTCAGCCCCAGCATTTT
>.|TRBV27|.|TRBJ1-1|14
CASTRRGLQGEAFF
TGTGCCAGCACCCGGAGAGGGCTACAAGGAGAAGCTTTCTTT
>TRBD1|TRBV6-1|.|TRBJ1-1|14
CASSRTGDGTEAFF
TGTGCCAGCAGCAGGACAGGGGATGGCACTGAAGCTTTCTTT
>.|TRBV25-1|once|TRBJ1-2|11
CASSEGGGYTF
TGTGCCAGCAGTGAAGGAGGGGGCTACACCTTC
>TRBD1|TRBV19|.|TRBJ1-6|16
CASSIPGGAGNSPLHF
TGTGCCAGTAGTATCCCAGGGGGCGCGGGGAATTCACCCCTCCACTTT
>TRBD1|TRBV5-6|.|TRBJ2-7|17
CASSSGTGRGLAYEQYF
TGTGCCAGCAGCTCCGGGACAGGGAGAGGGTTGGCCTACGAGCAGTACTTC
>.|TRBV7-7|.|TRBJ2-7|13
CASSPTPSYEQYF
TGTGCCAGCAGCCCTACCCCCTCCTACGAGCAGTACTTC
>.|TRBV6-4|.|TRBJ1-6|15
CASSDRGGTNSPLHF
TGTGCCAGCAGTGACCGGGGGGGGACGAATTCACCCCTCCACTTT
>.|TRBV18|.|TRBJ1-4|18
CASSPGRASLATNEKLFF
TGTGCCAGCTCACCGGGCAGGGCATCCCTCGCAACTAATGAAAAACTGTTTTTT
>TRBD2|TRBV5-4|.|TRBJ2-2|16
CASSLGGGGVTGELFF
TGTGCCAGCAGCTTAGGCGGCGGGGGAGTAACCGGGGAGCTGTTTTTT
>.|TRBV11-3|.|TRBJ2-5|14
CASSPGGYQETQYF
TGTGCCAGCAGCCCCGGCGGATACCAAGAGACCCAGTACTTC